This T cell receptor beta chain appears in the sequencing data of a study of blood T cell repertoires in COVID-19 (dated by TCRdb to 2020 to 2021). For context, the study as a whole: Collaborator samples came from the United States, Italy and Spain and covered acute and convalescent phases of COVID-19. The repertoires were released in a freely available public database intended as a resource for research on the immune response to SARS-CoV-2. The samples were drawn from two sources: the first 160 participants of the ongoing ImmuneRACE study, and 1,254 subjects contributed by 6 global collaborators. The sample metadata nearly always contained a de-identified subject ID, COVID-19 status, age in years and sex. The prospective study material was composed of cDNA or gDNA derived from T cells, B-cell-depleted T cells, or PBMCs. Deeply sampled blood TCRbeta repertoires from subjects exposed to, actively infected with, or recovered from COVID-19 were included in the dataset. Where available, HLA class I and class II types were taken from metadata supplied by the sample provider and were not determined by assay-based typing.

This clone turned up a few times. Its specific antigen is unknown. It has no much larger one-base neighbor in the sample; base qualities were not kept. The CDR3 numbers 13 residues from cysteine through phenylalanine. Of all the DNA, just the CDR3 is kept, 39 bases in frame from base 1. V is trimmed back by 6 bases and J by 8 bases, and the junction contains 7 bases that no gene match accounts for. Enrolling through a virtual design, the prospective study's participants ranged in age from roughly 18 to 89 years and lived across approximately 25 United States geographic areas. In the prospective study, participants were assigned to cohorts based on the clinical history participants reported in a screening survey and a study questionnaire. Recovered participants in ImmuneRACE Cohort 3 were defined as having two consecutive negative NP/OP PCR tests, clearance from a healthcare professional, or resolution of symptoms. In the prospective study, whole blood, serum and a nasopharyngeal or oropharyngeal swab were collected from each participant by mobile phlebotomists. Participants in the prospective study had the option to provide additional blood draws and questionnaires over a 2-month period. Before DNA extraction, blood samples from the prospective study were shipped at room temperature or frozen.

Study-wide conclusions, independent of this receptor: The amount of clinical and demographic metadata varied by source and participant and was provided uncurated.

TCRbeta CDR3 regions were amplified from genomic DNA using the immunoSEQ Assay, a bias-controlled multiplex PCR. In the authors' own workflow: Within the assay, amplification of reference gene primers was used to estimate how many nucleated cells each sample contained. Sequence reads were collapsed and filtered to measure the absolute abundance of every unique TCRbeta CDR3 rearrangement. Productive Simpson clonality was computed per sample as the square root of Simpson's diversity index over productive rearrangements. As stored in TCRdb, this immuneACCESS dataset retains in-frame rearrangements with V and J assigned. A fraction of the clones does not appear; measured against another copy, unresolved V genes explain less than half of the discrepancy, and the remainder lacks a known reason. Clone size and the V and J calls come from that table; the DNA yielded D and trimming. For this sample the table gives 150,000 to 200,000 clones, of which about 83% were detected only once. The ten largest account for about 8.6% of the sample.

The sequence joins TRBV12-3 or TRBV12-4 to TRBJ1-2; TRBD1 agrees with 9 junctional bases. The sample comprised PBMCs or T cells enriched from blood (not recorded which). The receptor comes from a woman in her 30s who had recovered from COVID-19. At the DNA level, the sequence is TGTGCCAGCAGCCGACGACAGGGGGACGGCTACACCTTC. It specifies CASSRRQGDGYTF.